A single sample is the source of the 3 T cell receptor beta chains below, sequenced in a study of radiation and T cells in renal cell carcinoma. This table comes from immunoSEQ multiplex PCR, and its TCRdb copy is limited to in-frame clones, with some not included. Of roughly 130,000 clones in the sample, 70% to 90% were seen once. Regarding time point: blood 2 weeks post-SBRT. Treatment described: 15 Gy SBRT to primary tumor, nephrectomy 4 weeks later. The material was blood, obtained from a patient whose treatment included radiotherapy and nephrectomy. All receptors derive from a woman in her sixties or seventies with renal cell carcinoma.

This clone was detected only a few times. The chain combines TRBV7-9 with TRBJ1-1; 7 nucleotides agree with TRBD1. V gave up 5 bases and J gave up 3 bases; unmatched junction bases: 3. This CDR3 has 13 residues. Germline assignment: CDR1 SEHNR and CDR2 FQNEAQ (reference sequence). CDR3 sequence: CASSQGQYTEAFF. CDR3 DNA: TGTGCCAGCAGCCAGGGACAGTACACTGAAGCTTTCTTT.

This chain links TRBV5-1 with TRBJ1-6; no reliable D call. Per the germline V gene, CDR1 is SGHRS and CDR2 is YFSETQ. Trimming stripped 0 bases from V and 5 bases from J, with 6 bases between. CDR3 length: 14 amino acids. For the CDR3, the DNA is TGCGCCAGCAGCTTGGGTTTGGATAATTCACCCCTCCACTTT. This translates into CASSLGLDNSPLHF. The whole variable domain, filled in from reference TRBV5-1 and TRBJ1-6, reads KAGVTQTPRYLIKTRGQQVTLSCSPISGHRSVSWYQQTPGQGLQFLFEYFSETQRNKGNFPGRFSGRQFSNSRSEMNVSTLELGDSALYLCASSLGLDNSPLHFGNGTRLTVT.

The chain joins TRBV4-1 to TRBJ1-5; D possibly corresponds to TRBD1 (5 bases). Germline-derived CDR1 and CDR2 are MGHRA and YSYEKL. V lost 0 bases, J lost 0 bases, and 15 bases lay in between. CDR3 size: 18 residues. The CDR3 region has the DNA TGCGCCAGCAGCCAAGATGGTACAGGAGGATATAGCAATCAGCCCCAGCATTTT. It is translated as CASSQDGTGGYSNQPQHF.